This T cell receptor beta chain was identified during a study of blood T cell repertoires in COVID-19. At the level of the study: From the United States, Italy and Spain came samples of acute and convalescent COVID-19.

In the authors' methods: Reference gene primers were amplified, and this amplification served to estimate nucleated cell counts. Sequenced by immunoSEQ multiplex PCR; TCRdb stores in-frame clones only, minus some. V and J calls and clone size are those listed in that table; D and trimming were worked out from the DNA. The sample holds some 70,000 clones, 80% seen once. In its sample, this clone was seen a few times. The clonotype was recovered from a human donor in a cohort sampled during active COVID-19. The material sequenced was peripheral blood.

CDR3 amino acids: CASSLARPGVGSSYEQYF. For the CDR3, the DNA is TGTGCCAGCAGCTTAGCGAGGCCGGGGGTAGGGAGCTCCTACGAGCAGTACTTC. The chain recombines TRBV7-2 with TRBJ2-7, with D perhaps TRBD2 (6 bases). Germline assignment: CDR1 SGHTA and CDR2 FQGNSA. The CDR3 consists of 18 residues. Deletions cut 0 bases from V and 0 bases from J, with 18 bases between.